These 15 T cell receptor beta chains were all obtained from the same sample, sequenced in a study of blood T cell repertoires in COVID-19. Assay used: immunoSEQ multiplex PCR; TCRdb lists only in-frame clones, some missing. This sample carries roughly 100,000 clones, roughly 80% of them seen once, and the ten largest clones take 8.5% to 9.5%. The sample comprised peripheral blood. Receptors were obtained from a woman aged 70-85 years with acute or convalescent COVID-19.

The genes are TRBV5-1 and TRBJ1-1, with a tentative D call TRBD1 (6 bases). Germline loops: CDR1 SGHRS, CDR2 YFSETQ. The CDR3 totals 12 residues. Trimming cost V 4 bases and J 10 bases, with 14 bases left between them. CDR3 bases: TGCGCCAGCAGCACGCAACAGGGACCAGCTTTCTTT. Encoded protein: CASSTQQGPAFF. The full variable domain, completed using reference TRBV5-1 and TRBJ1-1, is KAGVTQTPRYLIKTRGQQVTLSCSPISGHRSVSWYQQTPGQGLQFLFEYFSETQRNKGNFPGRFSGRQFSNSRSEMNVSTLELGDSALYLCASSTQQGPAFFGQGTRLTVV.

The rearrangement links TRBV5-6 to TRBJ1-4; D call uncertain. The CDR3 is 15 amino acids. The V gene lost 5 bases and the J gene lost 0 bases, with 11 bases spanning the gap. Germline assignment: CDR1 SGHDT and CDR2 YYEEEE. In DNA, the CDR3 is TGTGCCAGCAGTCCCGCGCGAGCAACTAATGAAAAACTGTTTTTT. The encoded protein is CASSPARATNEKLFF.

This chain connects TRBV7-2 to TRBJ2-7; 11 positions agree with TRBD2. The germline gives CDR1 SGHTA, CDR2 FQGNSA. CDR3 length equals 18 residues. The V gene end was trimmed by 2 bases and the J gene end by 0 bases; junction bases not matched to a gene: 9. The DNA of the CDR3 is TGTGCCAGCAGCTTAATGGTGGTAGCGGGAGGGAGCTCCTACGAGCAGTACTTC. It is translated as CASSLMVVAGGSSYEQYF.

The rearrangement uses TRBV7-9 and TRBJ1-1, with 7 bases aligning to TRBD1. V was pared by 5 bases and J by 6 bases, with 18 bases of the junction left unmatched. This CDR3 comprises 17 residues. Germline V gene sequence: CDR1 SEHNR, CDR2 FQNEAQ (reference sequence). The CDR3 is CASSLPAGVTGRAEAFF. CDR3 coding DNA: TGTGCCAGCAGCCTTCCAGCGGGAGTGACAGGGAGGGCTGAAGCTTTCTTT.

The V and J genes are TRBV6-1 and TRBJ1-2; D may be TRBD1 (5 bases). The ends were cut back, 2 bases at V and 6 bases at J, with 13 bases in the middle. This CDR3 has 14 residues. Germline CDR1 and CDR2: MNHNS and SASEGT. The CDR3 sequence: CASSERSRVHGYTF. CDR3 in DNA: TGTGCCAGCAGTGAACGGAGCAGGGTCCATGGCTACACCTTC.

This chain joins TRBV7-6 and TRBJ2-7; D is perhaps TRBD1 (6 bases). The CDR3 sequence is 14 residues long. In germline, CDR1 is SGHVS, CDR2 FNYEAQ. V shed 5 bases and J shed 7 bases, with 18 bases lying between them. CDR3 residues: CASSRTGQLLEQYF. The DNA of the CDR3 is TGTGCCAGCAGCCGAACGGGACAATTATTAGAGCAGTACTTC.

The chain has TRBV7-2 and TRBJ1-5, with 8 bases lining up with TRBD1. V gave up 5 bases and J gave up 4 bases; unmatched junction bases: 13. CDR3 size: 17 residues. Germline V gene sequence: CDR1 SGHTA, CDR2 FQGNSA. The CDR3 loop is CASSDLHRTGSNQPQHF. As DNA, the CDR3 is TGTGCCAGCAGCGATCTCCACCGGACAGGGAGTAATCAGCCCCAGCATTTT.

The V and J genes are TRBV12-2 and TRBJ2-5; the table's TRBD2 call for D was not verified on the DNA. TRBV12-2 represents a pseudogene. The CDR3 sequence is 15 residues long. The CDR3, as DNA: TGTGCAAGTCGCCCGGGAAGTCGGGGGTGGGAGACCCAGTACTTC. This gives the protein CASRPGSRGWETQYF.

The chain links TRBV7-6 to TRBJ2-1; 9 nucleotides align to TRBD2. V shed 1 base, J shed 5 bases, and the junction held 3 bases outside the gene matches. The CDR3 length is 15 residues. CDR1 and CDR2 from the germline V gene are SGHVS and FNYEAQ. CDR3 bases: TGTGCCAGCAGCTTAGTTAGCGGGAGTGACAATGAGCAGTTCTTC. It is translated as CASSLVSGSDNEQFF.

A single count supports this clone. The chain employs TRBV5-1 and TRBJ2-3, with 12 bases identical to TRBD1. This CDR3 region has 16 residues. The J segment lost 8 bases and the V segment lost 4 bases, leaving 11 bases of the junction unmatched. In germline, CDR1 is SGHRS, CDR2 YFSETQ. Here the CDR3 DNA reads TGCGCCAGCAGCCCAGTCCCGGGACAGGGGGCGGGTACGCAGTATTTT. Protein sequence: CASSPVPGQGAGTQYF.

V is TRBV30 and J is TRBJ2-1; 10 nucleotides match TRBD2. Germline V gene data show CDR1 as GTSNPN and CDR2 as SVGIG (reference sequence). The V gene end was trimmed by 8 bases and the J gene end by 9 bases; junction bases not matched to a gene: 7. The CDR3 sequence is 12 residues long. The CDR3 here is CAGASGSVEQFF. The CDR3 coding sequence is TGTGCCGGGGCTAGCGGGAGTGTTGAGCAGTTCTTC.

This clone was seen a few times. The chain recombines TRBV5-1 with TRBJ1-2; 9 bases match TRBD1. Germline V gene sequence: CDR1 SGHRS, CDR2 YFSETQ. V shed 2 bases and J 4 bases; nucleotides not matched to a gene: 12. This CDR3 spans 17 amino acids. CDR3: CASSLGQGPTASYGYTF. CDR3 bases: TGCGCCAGCAGCTTAGGACAGGGGCCCACTGCTAGCTATGGCTACACCTTC.

A few counts support this clone. The chain links TRBV3-1 (or the pseudogene TRBV3-2) to TRBJ2-5; possibly TRBD1 for D (5 bases). The CDR3 extends over 13 amino acids. Germline loops: CDR1 LGHDT, CDR2 YNNKEL (reference sequence). V lost 4 bases to trimming and J lost 3 bases, with 9 bases between them. The CDR3 DNA reads TGTGCCAGCAGCCCCTGGACAAAAGAGACCCAGTACTTC. This sequence encodes CASSPWTKETQYF.

This clone was counted between two and nine times. This sequence joins TRBV5-4 and TRBJ2-7; D remains unclear. Germline V gene lookup returns CDR1 SGHNT and CDR2 YYREEE (reference sequence). This CDR3 region has 15 residues. Between the trimmed V and J ends, which lost 0 bases and 2 bases, there was a span of 12 bases. CDR3 DNA sequence: TGTGCCAGCAGCTTGGGCTCGGCGGTTGCCTACGAGCAGTACTTC. As protein: CASSLGSAVAYEQYF.

The rearrangement joins TRBV2 to TRBJ2-1, with 14 bases that match TRBD2. CDR1 is SNHLY and CDR2 is FYNNEI in the germline V gene. The J segment lost 0 bases and the V segment lost 2 bases, leaving 6 bases of the junction unmatched. This CDR3 has 19 residues. Here the CDR3 reads CASSESTSGGVRSYNEQFF. CDR3 coding DNA: TGTGCCAGCAGTGAATCGACTAGCGGGGGGGTCCGCTCCTACAATGAGCAGTTCTTC.